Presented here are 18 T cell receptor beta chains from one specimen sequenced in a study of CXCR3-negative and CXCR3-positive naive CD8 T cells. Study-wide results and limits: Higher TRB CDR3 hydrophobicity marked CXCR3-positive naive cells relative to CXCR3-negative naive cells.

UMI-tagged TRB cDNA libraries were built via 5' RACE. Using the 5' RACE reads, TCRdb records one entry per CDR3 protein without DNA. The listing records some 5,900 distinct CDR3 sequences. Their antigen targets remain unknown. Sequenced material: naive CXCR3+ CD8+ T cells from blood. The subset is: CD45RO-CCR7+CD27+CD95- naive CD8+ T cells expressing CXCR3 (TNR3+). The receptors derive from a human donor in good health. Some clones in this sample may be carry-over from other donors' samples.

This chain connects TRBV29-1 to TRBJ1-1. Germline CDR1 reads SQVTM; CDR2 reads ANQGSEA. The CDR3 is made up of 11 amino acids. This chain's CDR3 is CSVGSWTEAFF.

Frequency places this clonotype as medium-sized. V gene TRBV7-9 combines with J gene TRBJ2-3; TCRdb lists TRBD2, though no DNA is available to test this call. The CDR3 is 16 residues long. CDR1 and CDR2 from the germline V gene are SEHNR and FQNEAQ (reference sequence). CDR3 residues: CASSSRSRELADTQYF.

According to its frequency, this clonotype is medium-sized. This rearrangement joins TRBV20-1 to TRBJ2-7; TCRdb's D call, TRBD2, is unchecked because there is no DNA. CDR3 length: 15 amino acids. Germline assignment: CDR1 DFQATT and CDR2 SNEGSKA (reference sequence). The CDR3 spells CSAADTSGSFYEQYF.

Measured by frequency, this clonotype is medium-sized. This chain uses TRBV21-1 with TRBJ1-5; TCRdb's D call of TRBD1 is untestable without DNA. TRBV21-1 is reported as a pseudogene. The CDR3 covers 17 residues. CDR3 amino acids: CASSSRDRHHSNQPQHF.

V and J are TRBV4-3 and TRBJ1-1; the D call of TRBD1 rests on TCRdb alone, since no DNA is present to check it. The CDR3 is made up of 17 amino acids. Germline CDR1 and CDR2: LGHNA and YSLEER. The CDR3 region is CASSQENIPTLRTEAFF.

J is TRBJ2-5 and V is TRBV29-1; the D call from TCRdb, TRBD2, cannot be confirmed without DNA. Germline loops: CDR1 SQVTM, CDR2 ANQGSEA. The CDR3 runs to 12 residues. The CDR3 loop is CSSWGLQETQYF.

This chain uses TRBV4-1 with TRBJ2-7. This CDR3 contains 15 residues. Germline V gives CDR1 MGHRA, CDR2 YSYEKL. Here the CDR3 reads CASSQDETIGYEQYF.

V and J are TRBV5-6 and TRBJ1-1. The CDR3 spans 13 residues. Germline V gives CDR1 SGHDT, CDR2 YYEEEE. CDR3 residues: CASSLFINTEAFF.

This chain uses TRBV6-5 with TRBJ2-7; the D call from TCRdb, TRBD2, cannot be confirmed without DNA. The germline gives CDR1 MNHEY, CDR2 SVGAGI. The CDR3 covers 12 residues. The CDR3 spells CASMQAGYEQYF.

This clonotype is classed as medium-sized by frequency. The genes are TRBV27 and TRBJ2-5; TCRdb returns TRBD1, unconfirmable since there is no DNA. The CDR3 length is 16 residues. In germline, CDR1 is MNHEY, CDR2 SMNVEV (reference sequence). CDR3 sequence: CASSPETGGLQETQYF.

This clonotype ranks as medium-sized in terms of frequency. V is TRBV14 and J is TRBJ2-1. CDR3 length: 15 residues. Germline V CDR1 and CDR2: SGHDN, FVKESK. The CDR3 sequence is CASSQTMNWPNEQFF.

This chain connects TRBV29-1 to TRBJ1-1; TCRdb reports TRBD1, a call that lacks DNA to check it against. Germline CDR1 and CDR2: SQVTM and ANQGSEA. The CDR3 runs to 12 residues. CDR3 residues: CSATGQGGYAFF.

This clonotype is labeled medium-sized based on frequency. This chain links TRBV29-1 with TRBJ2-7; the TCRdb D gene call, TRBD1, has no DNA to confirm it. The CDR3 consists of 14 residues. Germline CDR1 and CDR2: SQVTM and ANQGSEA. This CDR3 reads CSVRGTGTGDEQYF.

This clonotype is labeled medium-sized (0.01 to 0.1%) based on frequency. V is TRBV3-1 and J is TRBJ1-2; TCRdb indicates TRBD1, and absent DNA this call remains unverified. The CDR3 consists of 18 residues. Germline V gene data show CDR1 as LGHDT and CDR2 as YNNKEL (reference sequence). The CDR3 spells CASSQSSFSSGLHYGYTF.

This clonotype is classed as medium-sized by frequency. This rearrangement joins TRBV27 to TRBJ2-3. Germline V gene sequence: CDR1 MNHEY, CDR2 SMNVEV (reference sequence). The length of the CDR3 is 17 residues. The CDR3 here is CASSLFAGVSSTDTQYF.

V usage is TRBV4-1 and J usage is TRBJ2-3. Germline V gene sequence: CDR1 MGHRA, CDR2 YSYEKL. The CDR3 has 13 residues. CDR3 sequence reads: CASSTQGGIRQYF.

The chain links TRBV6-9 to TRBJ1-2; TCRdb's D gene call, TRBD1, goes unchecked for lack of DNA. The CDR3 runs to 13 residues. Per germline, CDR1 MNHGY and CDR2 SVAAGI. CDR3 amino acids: CASTPSANYGYTF.

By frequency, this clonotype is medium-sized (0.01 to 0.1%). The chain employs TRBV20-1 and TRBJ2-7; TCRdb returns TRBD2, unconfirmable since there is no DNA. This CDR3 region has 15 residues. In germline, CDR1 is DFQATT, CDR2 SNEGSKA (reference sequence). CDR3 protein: CSARDGSSENYEQYF.